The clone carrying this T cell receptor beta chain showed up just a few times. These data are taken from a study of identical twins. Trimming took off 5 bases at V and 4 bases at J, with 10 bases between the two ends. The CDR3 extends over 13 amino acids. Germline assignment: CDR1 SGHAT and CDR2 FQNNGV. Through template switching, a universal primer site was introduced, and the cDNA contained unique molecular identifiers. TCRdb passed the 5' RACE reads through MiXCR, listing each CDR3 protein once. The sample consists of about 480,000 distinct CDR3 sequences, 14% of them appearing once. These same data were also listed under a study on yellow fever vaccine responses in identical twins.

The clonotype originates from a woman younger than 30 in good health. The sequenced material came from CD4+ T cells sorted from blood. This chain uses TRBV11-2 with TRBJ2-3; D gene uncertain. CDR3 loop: CASSLRRADTQYF. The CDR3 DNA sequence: TGTGCCAGCAGCCTCCGCCGTGCAGATACGCAGTATTTT.